This is a list of T cell receptor beta chains from one sample in a study of blood T cell repertoires in COVID-19. Produced via immunoSEQ multiplex PCR; TCRdb's table is partial and in-frame only. This table holds some 110,000 clones, roughly 87% found once. The sample was peripheral blood. These receptors were collected from a human donor in a cohort sampled during active COVID-19. CDR3s include the opening cysteine and the closing phenylalanine or tryptophan. D genes are given only for firm matches. Not all rows give a size; the values are once, few, many and, for expanded clones, a class.

d_call: .; v_call: TRBV19; clone_size: .; j_call: TRBJ1-2; cdr3_nt: TGTGCCAGTAGTCCGGTAGGAGACAGGGGCTACACCTTC; cdr3_aa: CASSPVGDRGYTF
d_call: TRBD2; v_call: TRBV27; clone_size: .; j_call: TRBJ2-5; cdr3_nt: TGTGCCAGCAGTCCGGGACTAGGAAGGGGTCAGGAGACCCAGTACTTC; cdr3_aa: CASSPGLGRGQETQYF
d_call: .; v_call: TRBV19; clone_size: .; j_call: TRBJ1-2; cdr3_nt: TGTGCCAGTAGTATTGACAGGAACTATGGCTACACCTTC; cdr3_aa: CASSIDRNYGYTF
d_call: TRBD1; v_call: TRBV11-3; clone_size: .; j_call: TRBJ2-2; cdr3_nt: TGTGCCAGCAGCCCAGGGACAGCGAACACCGGGGAGCTGTTTTTT; cdr3_aa: CASSPGTANTGELFF
d_call: TRBD1; v_call: TRBV19; clone_size: .; j_call: TRBJ1-6; cdr3_nt: TGTGCCAGTAGTATCGGGACAGTGTATAATTCACCCCTCCACTTT; cdr3_aa: CASSIGTVYNSPLHF
d_call: .; v_call: TRBV6-4; clone_size: once; j_call: TRBJ2-2; cdr3_nt: TGTGCCACCCGCCTTGAGGCAAACACCGGGGAGCTGTTTTTT; cdr3_aa: CATRLEANTGELFF
d_call: .; v_call: TRBV7-9; clone_size: .; j_call: TRBJ2-3; cdr3_nt: TGTGCCAGCAGCTCGGGAAGATCAGATACGCAGTATTTT; cdr3_aa: CASSSGRSDTQYF
d_call: .; v_call: TRBV10-1; clone_size: .; j_call: TRBJ2-1; cdr3_nt: TGCGCCAGCAGTGACCTAGGGGTAAATAGGGACAATGAGCAGTTCTTC; cdr3_aa: CASSDLGVNRDNEQFF
d_call: .; v_call: TRBV6-5; clone_size: .; j_call: TRBJ1-5; cdr3_nt: TGTGCCAGCAGTTACTCTCGTACAAATCAGCCCCAGCATTTT; cdr3_aa: CASSYSRTNQPQHF
d_call: .; v_call: TRBV4-1; clone_size: .; j_call: TRBJ2-1; cdr3_nt: TGCGCCAGCAGCCAAGGACAAACGGAGGGCAGAGGGGATGAGCAGTTCTTC; cdr3_aa: CASSQGQTEGRGDEQFF
d_call: .; v_call: TRBV10-1; clone_size: .; j_call: TRBJ2-5; cdr3_nt: TGCGCCAGCAGTGCTGGACAACCTCAAGAGACCCAGTACTTC; cdr3_aa: CASSAGQPQETQYF
d_call: TRBD1; v_call: TRBV29-1; clone_size: once; j_call: TRBJ1-2; cdr3_nt: TGCAGCGTTGAAGATCGGACAGGGAAGGGCTACACCTTC; cdr3_aa: CSVEDRTGKGYTF
d_call: TRBD1; v_call: TRBV2; clone_size: .; j_call: TRBJ1-2; cdr3_nt: TGTGCCAGCAGTGGACAGGGTTATGGCTACACCTTC; cdr3_aa: CASSGQGYGYTF
d_call: .; v_call: TRBV11-2; clone_size: .; j_call: TRBJ1-5; cdr3_nt: TGTGCCAGCAGCCTGGGGACACCCGATGGGCCCCAGCATTTT; cdr3_aa: CASSLGTPDGPQHF
d_call: .; v_call: TRBV9; clone_size: medium-sized; j_call: TRBJ1-1; cdr3_nt: TGTGCCAGCAGCCTTGTTCTCCACACTGAAGCTTTCTTT; cdr3_aa: CASSLVLHTEAFF
d_call: .; v_call: TRBV6-5; clone_size: .; j_call: TRBJ2-7; cdr3_nt: TGTGCCAGCACGTATGGACAGTCTCTAACCTACGAGCAGTACTTC; cdr3_aa: CASTYGQSLTYEQYF
d_call: TRBD2; v_call: TRBV7-9; clone_size: .; j_call: TRBJ2-1; cdr3_nt: TGTGCCAGCAGCTGGCTCGGGGCGGGAGGTGGGAGCTCCTACAATGAGCAGTTCTTC; cdr3_aa: CASSWLGAGGGSSYNEQFF
d_call: TRBD1; v_call: TRBV27; clone_size: .; j_call: TRBJ1-2; cdr3_nt: TGTGCCAGCAGTTTATCCCGGCAGGGGGCATACTATGGCTACACCTTC; cdr3_aa: CASSLSRQGAYYGYTF
d_call: TRBD1; v_call: TRBV5-1; clone_size: .; j_call: TRBJ2-2; cdr3_nt: TGCGCCAGCAGCCCCGGGACAGGGAACACCGGGGAGCTGTTTTTT; cdr3_aa: CASSPGTGNTGELFF
d_call: .; v_call: TRBV19; clone_size: once; j_call: TRBJ1-5; cdr3_nt: TGTGCCAGTAGTAGACAGACCCCCTCTCAGCCCCAGCATTTT; cdr3_aa: CASSRQTPSQPQHF
d_call: TRBD1; v_call: TRBV5-4; clone_size: .; j_call: TRBJ1-2; cdr3_nt: TGTGCCAGCAGCCCAGGGACAGGGAGTGGCTACACCTTC; cdr3_aa: CASSPGTGSGYTF
d_call: TRBD2; v_call: TRBV5-4; clone_size: once; j_call: TRBJ2-5; cdr3_nt: TGTGCCAGCAGCCCAGCCACCGGAGTAGCGGGGGCCCCGGAGACCCAGTACTTC; cdr3_aa: CASSPATGVAGAPETQYF
d_call: .; v_call: TRBV2; clone_size: .; j_call: TRBJ2-2; cdr3_nt: TGTGCCAGCAGTCCGGGAGTAGGGACCGGGGAGCTGTTTTTT; cdr3_aa: CASSPGVGTGELFF
d_call: .; v_call: TRBV19; clone_size: .; j_call: TRBJ1-2; cdr3_nt: TGTGCCAGCCTCGGTATTGCGGACTATGGCTACACCTTC; cdr3_aa: CASLGIADYGYTF
d_call: .; v_call: TRBV18; clone_size: few; j_call: TRBJ1-2; cdr3_nt: TGTGCCAGCTCACCACCGAGACGGGGGGAAGGCTACACCTTC; cdr3_aa: CASSPPRRGEGYTF
d_call: TRBD2; v_call: TRBV19; clone_size: .; j_call: TRBJ2-7; cdr3_nt: TGTGCCAGTAGTCCTCCTCCGCTTAGCGGGGAATCCTACGAGCAGTACTTC; cdr3_aa: CASSPPPLSGESYEQYF
d_call: TRBD1; v_call: TRBV10-2; clone_size: few; j_call: TRBJ1-1; cdr3_nt: TGCGCCAGCTGGGACAGGATGAACACTGAAGCTTTCTTT; cdr3_aa: CASWDRMNTEAFF
d_call: .; v_call: TRBV27; clone_size: .; j_call: TRBJ1-5; cdr3_nt: TGTGCCAGCAGTTTAGGGGCGGATCAGCCCCAGCATTTT; cdr3_aa: CASSLGADQPQHF
d_call: .; v_call: TRBV6-5; clone_size: .; j_call: TRBJ2-5; cdr3_nt: TGTGCCAGCAGTACCCCCGGGACACATAAAGAGACCCAGTACTTC; cdr3_aa: CASSTPGTHKETQYF
d_call: TRBD2; v_call: TRBV5-6; clone_size: .; j_call: TRBJ2-1; cdr3_nt: TGTGCCAGCAGCCCTGGCGGACTAGCGGGATGGGGGTTCTTC; cdr3_aa: CASSPGGLAGWGFF
d_call: .; v_call: TRBV7-8; clone_size: .; j_call: TRBJ2-1; cdr3_nt: TGTGCCAGCAGCTTAGTAGCGGCCTCCTACAATGAGCAGTTCTTC; cdr3_aa: CASSLVAASYNEQFF
d_call: TRBD1; v_call: TRBV12-5; clone_size: .; j_call: TRBJ2-3; cdr3_nt: TGTGCTAGTGGCTCGACAGGGGTCGGAGATACGCAGTATTTT; cdr3_aa: CASGSTGVGDTQYF
d_call: .; v_call: TRBV4-1; clone_size: .; j_call: TRBJ1-5; cdr3_nt: TGCGCCAGCAGCCAAGATGGGCGGGGAGATAGCAATCAGCCCCAGCATTTT; cdr3_aa: CASSQDGRGDSNQPQHF
d_call: TRBD2; v_call: TRBV7-3; clone_size: .; j_call: TRBJ2-3; cdr3_nt: TGTGCCAGCAGCCGTGGACTAGCGGGGGGAGATACGCAGTATTTT; cdr3_aa: CASSRGLAGGDTQYF
d_call: TRBD2; v_call: TRBV7-6; clone_size: .; j_call: TRBJ2-5; cdr3_nt: TGTGCCAGCAGCTTATGGGAGGGAAGAGGAGAGACCCAGTACTTC; cdr3_aa: CASSLWEGRGETQYF
d_call: .; v_call: TRBV4-1; clone_size: .; j_call: TRBJ2-3; cdr3_nt: TGCGCCAGCAGCCGCCCAGACAGAAGCACAGATACGCAGTATTTT; cdr3_aa: CASSRPDRSTDTQYF
d_call: TRBD2; v_call: TRBV6-5; clone_size: .; j_call: TRBJ2-5; cdr3_nt: TGTGCCAGCAGTTACCGACTAGCGGGAACCCAAGAGACCCAGTACTTC; cdr3_aa: CASSYRLAGTQETQYF
d_call: TRBD2; v_call: TRBV7-6; clone_size: .; j_call: TRBJ2-2; cdr3_nt: TGTGCCAGCAGCTCAAATCCGGGACTAGCGGGAGGCGGGGAGCTGTTTTTT; cdr3_aa: CASSSNPGLAGGGELFF
d_call: TRBD2; v_call: TRBV10-3; clone_size: .; j_call: TRBJ2-7; cdr3_nt: TGTGCCATCAAAGGGGAGGGGGAGCAGTACTTC; cdr3_aa: CAIKGEGEQYF
d_call: .; v_call: TRBV19; clone_size: .; j_call: TRBJ1-1; cdr3_nt: TGTGCCAGTAGTTTTTTCCCCCACGGGGGGGGTGTGAACACTGAAGCTTTCTTT; cdr3_aa: CASSFFPHGGGVNTEAFF
d_call: TRBD2; v_call: TRBV5-1; clone_size: .; j_call: TRBJ2-1; cdr3_nt: TGCGCCAGCAGCTTCCGACTAGCGGGATCCTCCTACAATGAGCAGTTCTTC; cdr3_aa: CASSFRLAGSSYNEQFF
d_call: .; v_call: TRBV7-2; clone_size: .; j_call: TRBJ2-1; cdr3_nt: TGTGCCAGCAGCCTTAGTAGCTTACAGGGATATGAGCAGTTCTTC; cdr3_aa: CASSLSSLQGYEQFF
d_call: .; v_call: TRBV2; clone_size: .; j_call: TRBJ1-2; cdr3_nt: TGTGCCAGCAGCGTCAGGGAGGGGGGCTACACCTTC; cdr3_aa: CASSVREGGYTF
d_call: TRBD1; v_call: TRBV10-3; clone_size: .; j_call: TRBJ2-2; cdr3_nt: TGTGCCATCAGGGGGACAGGGGCGAACACCGGGGAGCTGTTTTTT; cdr3_aa: CAIRGTGANTGELFF
d_call: .; v_call: TRBV6-5; clone_size: .; j_call: TRBJ1-1; cdr3_nt: TGTGCCAGCAGTCAGACAAAGAACACTGAAGCTTTCTTT; cdr3_aa: CASSQTKNTEAFF
d_call: TRBD1; v_call: TRBV3-1/TRBV3-2; clone_size: .; j_call: TRBJ1-2; cdr3_nt: TGTGCCAGCAGACCCGGACAGGGTCGATATGGCTACACCTTC; cdr3_aa: CASRPGQGRYGYTF
d_call: TRBD1; v_call: TRBV5-1; clone_size: .; j_call: TRBJ1-2; cdr3_nt: TGCGCCAGCAGCTTGGAAGGGGGCGCGGACGGCTACACCTTC; cdr3_aa: CASSLEGGADGYTF
d_call: TRBD1; v_call: TRBV6-5; clone_size: .; j_call: TRBJ1-1; cdr3_nt: TGTGCCAGCAGCCCCCGGACAGGGGGGAACACTGAAGCTTTCTTT; cdr3_aa: CASSPRTGGNTEAFF